This T cell receptor (beta chain) is drawn from a study of OX40 agonist ivuxolimab in advanced cancers. Study in general: Treatment of patients was with ivuxolimab, an agonistic anti-OX40 (CD134) antibody.

Here immunoSEQ multiplex PCR was the method, and the copy in TCRdb shows in-frame clones only, minus some. The sample has approximately 70,000 clones, around 90% seen once. V gave up 4 bases and J gave up 8 bases; unmatched junction bases: 8. The CDR3 extends over 13 amino acids. Germline V gives CDR1 SGDLS, CDR2 YYNGEE. The chain uses TRBV9 and TRBJ1-2; 7 bases fit TRBD1. This clonotype was obtained from an adult with an advanced solid tumor such as melanoma, head and neck, liver or kidney cancer. The source was CD4+ or CD8+ T cells sorted from blood, collected in a trial of the OX40 agonist ivuxolimab. Written as DNA, the CDR3 is TGTGCCAGCAGCCGGGGACAGAACTTCGGCTACACCTTC. This sequence encodes CASSRGQNFGYTF.